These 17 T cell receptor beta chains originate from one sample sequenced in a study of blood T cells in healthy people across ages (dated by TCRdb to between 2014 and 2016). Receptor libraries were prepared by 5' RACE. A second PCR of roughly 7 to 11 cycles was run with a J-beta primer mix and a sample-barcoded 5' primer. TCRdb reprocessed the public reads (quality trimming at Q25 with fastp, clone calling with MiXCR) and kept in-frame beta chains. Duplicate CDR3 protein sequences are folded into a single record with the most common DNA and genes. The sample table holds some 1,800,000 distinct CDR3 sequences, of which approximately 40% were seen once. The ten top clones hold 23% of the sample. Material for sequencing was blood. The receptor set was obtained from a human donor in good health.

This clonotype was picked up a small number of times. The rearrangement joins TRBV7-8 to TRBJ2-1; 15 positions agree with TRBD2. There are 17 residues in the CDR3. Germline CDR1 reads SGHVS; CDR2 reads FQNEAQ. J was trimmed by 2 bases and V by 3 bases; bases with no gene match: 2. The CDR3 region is CASSLGLAGGPYNEQFF. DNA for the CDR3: TGTGCCAGCAGCTTGGGACTAGCGGGGGGTCCCTACAATGAGCAGTTCTTC.

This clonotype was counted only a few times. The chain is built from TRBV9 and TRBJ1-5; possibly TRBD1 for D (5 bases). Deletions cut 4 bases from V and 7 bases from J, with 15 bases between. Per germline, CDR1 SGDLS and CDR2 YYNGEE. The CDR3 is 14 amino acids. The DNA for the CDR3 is TGTGCCAGCAGCACGGGGAGGGGAGAACAGCCCCAGCATTTT. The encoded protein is CASSTGRGEQPQHF.

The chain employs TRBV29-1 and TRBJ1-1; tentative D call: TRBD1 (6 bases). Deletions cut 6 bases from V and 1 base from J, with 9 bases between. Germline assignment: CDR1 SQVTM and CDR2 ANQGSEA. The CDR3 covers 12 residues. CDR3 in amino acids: CSVRGGNTEAFF. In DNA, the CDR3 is TGCAGCGTCAGGGGAGGGAACACTGAAGCTTTCTTT.

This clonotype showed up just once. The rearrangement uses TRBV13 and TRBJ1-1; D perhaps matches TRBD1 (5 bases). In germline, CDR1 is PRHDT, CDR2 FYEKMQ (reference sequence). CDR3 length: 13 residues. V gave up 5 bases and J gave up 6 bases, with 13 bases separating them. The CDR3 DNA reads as TGTGCCAGCAGCAGGAGGGGTTTCGCTGAAGCTTTCTTT. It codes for CASSRRGFAEAFF.

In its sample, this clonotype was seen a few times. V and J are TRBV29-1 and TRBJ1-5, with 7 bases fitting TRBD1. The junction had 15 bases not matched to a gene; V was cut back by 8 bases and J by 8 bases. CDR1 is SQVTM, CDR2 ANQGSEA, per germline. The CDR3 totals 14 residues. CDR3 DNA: TGCAGCCTCGTAAGGACAGGTAATAGGAAGCCCCAGCATTTT. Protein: CSLVRTGNRKPQHF.

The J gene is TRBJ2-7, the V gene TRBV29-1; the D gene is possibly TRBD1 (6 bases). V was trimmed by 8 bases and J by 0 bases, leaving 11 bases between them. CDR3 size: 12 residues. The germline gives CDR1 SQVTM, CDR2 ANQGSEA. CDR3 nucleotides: TGCAGCATTACACAGGGCTCCTACGAGCAGTACTTC. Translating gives CSITQGSYEQYF.

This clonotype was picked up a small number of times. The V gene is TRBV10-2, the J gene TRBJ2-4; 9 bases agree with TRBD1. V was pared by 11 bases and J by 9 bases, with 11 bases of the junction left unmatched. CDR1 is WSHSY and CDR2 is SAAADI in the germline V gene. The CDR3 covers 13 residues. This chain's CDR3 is CAGMMDRGGIQYF. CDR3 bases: TGCGCCGGCATGATGGACAGGGGCGGCATTCAGTACTTC.

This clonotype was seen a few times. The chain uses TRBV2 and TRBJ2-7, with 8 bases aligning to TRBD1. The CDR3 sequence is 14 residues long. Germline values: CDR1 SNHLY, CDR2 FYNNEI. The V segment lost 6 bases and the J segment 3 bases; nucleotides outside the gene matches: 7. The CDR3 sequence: CASRAQGGSYEQYF. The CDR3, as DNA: TGTGCCAGCAGGGCACAGGGGGGTAGCTACGAGCAGTACTTC.

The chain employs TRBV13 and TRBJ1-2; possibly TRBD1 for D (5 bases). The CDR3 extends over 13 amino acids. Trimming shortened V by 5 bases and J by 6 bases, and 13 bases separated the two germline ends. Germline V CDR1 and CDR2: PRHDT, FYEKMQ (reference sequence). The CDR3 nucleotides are TGTGCCAGCAGCCTGAGGGACTTAGATGGCTACACCTTC. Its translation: CASSLRDLDGYTF.

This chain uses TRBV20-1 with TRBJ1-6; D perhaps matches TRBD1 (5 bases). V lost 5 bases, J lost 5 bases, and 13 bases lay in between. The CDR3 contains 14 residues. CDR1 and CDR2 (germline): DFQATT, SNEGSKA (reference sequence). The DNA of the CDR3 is TGCAGTGCTCTATCGGACAATAATAATTCACCCCTCCACTTT. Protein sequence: CSALSDNNNSPLHF.

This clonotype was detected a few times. The CDR3: CASSYVSLYQETQYF. The DNA for the CDR3 is TGTGCCAGCAGTTACGTCAGCCTCTACCAAGAGACCCAGTACTTC. The chain employs TRBV6-6 and TRBJ2-5; unclear D gene. Trimming shortened V by 2 bases and J by 0 bases, and 10 bases separated the two germline ends. This CDR3 has 15 amino acids. Germline V lookup: CDR1 MNHNY, CDR2 SVGAGI (reference sequence).

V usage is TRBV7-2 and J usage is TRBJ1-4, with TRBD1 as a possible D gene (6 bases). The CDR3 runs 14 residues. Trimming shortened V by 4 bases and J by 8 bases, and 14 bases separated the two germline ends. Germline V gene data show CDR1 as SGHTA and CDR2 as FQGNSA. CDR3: CASSYRTGREKLFF. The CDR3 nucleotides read TGTGCCAGCAGCTACAGAACAGGGAGGGAAAAACTGTTTTTT.

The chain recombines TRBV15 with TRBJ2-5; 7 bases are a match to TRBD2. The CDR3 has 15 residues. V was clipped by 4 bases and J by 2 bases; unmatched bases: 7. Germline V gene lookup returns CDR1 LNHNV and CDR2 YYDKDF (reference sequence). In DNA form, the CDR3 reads TGTGCCACCAGCACTCAACCGGGACTACAAGAGACCCAGTACTTC. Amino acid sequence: CATSTQPGLQETQYF.

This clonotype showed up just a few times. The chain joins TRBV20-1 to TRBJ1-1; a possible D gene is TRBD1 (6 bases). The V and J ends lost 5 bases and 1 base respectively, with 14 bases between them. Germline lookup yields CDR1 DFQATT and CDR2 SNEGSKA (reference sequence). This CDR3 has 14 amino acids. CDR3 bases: TGCAGTGCTGCCTCGACAGGACCGAACACTGAAGCTTTCTTT. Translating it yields CSAASTGPNTEAFF.

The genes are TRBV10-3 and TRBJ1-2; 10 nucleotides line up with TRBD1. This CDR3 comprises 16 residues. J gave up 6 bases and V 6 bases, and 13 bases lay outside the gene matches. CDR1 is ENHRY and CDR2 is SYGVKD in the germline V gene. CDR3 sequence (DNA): TGTGCCATCAGCGTTTTAGGGGGACAGGGGATAGATGGCTACACCTTC. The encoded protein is CAISVLGGQGIDGYTF.

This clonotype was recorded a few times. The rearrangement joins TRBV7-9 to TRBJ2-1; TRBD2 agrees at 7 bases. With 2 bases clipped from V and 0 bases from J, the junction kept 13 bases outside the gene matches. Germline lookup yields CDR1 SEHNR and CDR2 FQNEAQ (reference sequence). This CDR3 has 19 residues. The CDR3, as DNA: TGTGCCAGCAGCTTAACAGGTCTAGCGGTAACCAGCTCCTACAATGAGCAGTTCTTC. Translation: CASSLTGLAVTSSYNEQFF.

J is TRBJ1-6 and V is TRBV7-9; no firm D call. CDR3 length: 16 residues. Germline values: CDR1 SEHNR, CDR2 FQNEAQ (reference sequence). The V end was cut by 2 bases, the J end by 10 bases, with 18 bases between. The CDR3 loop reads CASSLLTEVPNSPLHF. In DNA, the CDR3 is TGTGCCAGCAGCTTATTAACCGAGGTACCAAACTCACCCCTCCACTTT.